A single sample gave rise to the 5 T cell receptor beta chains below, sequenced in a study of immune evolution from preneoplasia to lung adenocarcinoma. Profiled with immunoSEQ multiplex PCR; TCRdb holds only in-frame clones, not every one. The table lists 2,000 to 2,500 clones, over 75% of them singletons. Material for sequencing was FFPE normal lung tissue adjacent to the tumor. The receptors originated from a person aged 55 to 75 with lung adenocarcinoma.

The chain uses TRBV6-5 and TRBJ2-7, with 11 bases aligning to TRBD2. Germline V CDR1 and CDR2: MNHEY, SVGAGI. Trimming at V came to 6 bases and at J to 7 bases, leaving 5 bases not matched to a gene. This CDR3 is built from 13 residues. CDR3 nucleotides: TGTGCCAGCAGAGCCGGGACTAGCGGTGAGCAGTACTTC. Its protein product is CASRAGTSGEQYF.

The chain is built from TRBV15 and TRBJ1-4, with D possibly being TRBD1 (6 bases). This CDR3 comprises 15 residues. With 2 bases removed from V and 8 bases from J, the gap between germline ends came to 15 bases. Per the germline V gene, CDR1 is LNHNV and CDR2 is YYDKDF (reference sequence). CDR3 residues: CATSRRAGVREKLFF. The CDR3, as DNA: TGTGCCACCAGCAGAAGGGCAGGGGTTCGGGAAAAACTGTTTTTT.

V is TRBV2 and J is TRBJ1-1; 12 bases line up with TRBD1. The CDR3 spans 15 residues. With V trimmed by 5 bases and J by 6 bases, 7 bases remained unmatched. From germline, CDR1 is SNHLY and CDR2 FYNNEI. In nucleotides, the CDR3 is TGTGCCAGCAGTCGGGGACAGGGGGCGACGGCTGAAGCTTTCTTT. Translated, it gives CASSRGQGATAEAFF.

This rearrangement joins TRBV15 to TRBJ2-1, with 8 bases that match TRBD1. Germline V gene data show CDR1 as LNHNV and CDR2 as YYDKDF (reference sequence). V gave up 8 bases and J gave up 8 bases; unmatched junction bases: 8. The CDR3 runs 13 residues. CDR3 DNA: TGTGCCACCGGGACAGGAGTTGGCTATGAGCAGTTCTTC. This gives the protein CATGTGVGYEQFF.

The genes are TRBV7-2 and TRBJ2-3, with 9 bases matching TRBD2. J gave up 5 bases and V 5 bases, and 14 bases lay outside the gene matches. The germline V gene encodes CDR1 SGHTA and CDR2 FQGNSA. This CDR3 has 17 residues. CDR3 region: CASSPAGREGRRDTQYF. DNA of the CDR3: TGTGCCAGCAGCCCCGCCGGGCGGGAGGGCCGGAGAGATACGCAGTATTTT.